This T cell receptor beta chain is drawn from a study of blood T cell repertoires in COVID-19 (dated by TCRdb to 2018 to 2020). Describing the broader study: The collaborator samples originated in the United States, Italy and Spain and spanned the acute and convalescent phases of COVID-19. The prospective study material was composed of cDNA or gDNA derived from T cells, B-cell-depleted T cells, or PBMCs. Subjects who had been exposed to COVID-19, were actively infected with it, or had recovered from it provided the deeply sampled blood TCRbeta repertoires that made up the dataset. The repertoires were released in a freely available public database intended as a resource for research on the immune response to SARS-CoV-2. The samples were drawn from the first 160 participants of the ongoing ImmuneRACE study and from roughly 1,300 subjects provided by 6 global collaborators. Sample metadata almost always included a de-identified subject ID, COVID-19 status, age in years and sex. Where available, HLA class I and class II types were taken from metadata supplied by the sample provider and were not determined by assay-based typing.

Paper-wide results and their limitations: Clinical and demographic metadata were provided uncurated, with the amount varying by source and participant.

Participants in the prospective study were enrolled through a virtual design, were aged roughly 18 to 90 years, and lived in 24 United States geographic areas. To assign participants to cohorts, the prospective study relied on clinical history that participants themselves reported in a screening survey and a study questionnaire. Exposed participants had been in contact, within 2 weeks of entering the study, with a person who had a PCR-confirmed or clinician-diagnosed case of COVID-19. Each participant in the prospective study had whole blood, serum and a nasopharyngeal or oropharyngeal swab collected by mobile phlebotomists. Over a roughly 2-month period, participants in the prospective study had the option of providing additional blood draws and questionnaires. Blood samples from the prospective study were shipped frozen or at room temperature prior to DNA extraction. The junction carries 8 bases between V and J, which are trimmed by 8 bases and 0 bases respectively. The CDR3 contains 13 residues, cysteine and phenylalanine counted. Just the 39-base CDR3 DNA is kept, in frame starting at base 1. In the germline V gene (reference sequence), CDR1 corresponds to LNHDA and CDR2 to SQIVND.

TCRbeta CDR3 regions were amplified from genomic DNA by means of the immunoSEQ Assay, a bias-controlled multiplex PCR. As for how the authors treated the data: The number of nucleated cells in each sample was estimated from the amplification of reference gene primers within the assay. To quantify the absolute abundance of each unique TCRbeta CDR3 rearrangement, sequence reads were collapsed and filtered. For each sample, productive Simpson clonality was calculated as the square root of Simpson's diversity index across productive rearrangements. TCRdb mirrors the immuneACCESS table, restricted to in-frame sequences. Some clones are absent from its copies; in checked studies, under half trace to an unresolved V gene, and the reason for the others is unknown. The V and J calls and clone size were taken over from that table, and D and trimming were inferred from the DNA. Within this sample are about 430,000 clones, with around nine tenths of them counted one time only. Together, the top ten hold roughly 1.4% of the sample.

This clone was recorded only once. The antigen it binds to is not known. No much larger clonotype is one base removed from it; base qualities were not supplied. Sequencing was carried out using PBMCs or T cells enriched from blood (not recorded which). The chain is encoded by TRBV19 joined to TRBJ1-5; no D segment can be confidently identified. This TCR was sampled from a woman between 18 and 29 years old who had been exposed to COVID-19. Here the CDR3 is given as CASHSNSNQPQHF. The nucleotides read TGTGCCAGTCACTCTAATAGCAATCAGCCCCAGCATTTT. With the rest looked up from the reference TRBV19 and TRBJ1-5 genes rather than sequenced, the full variable domain is DGGITQSPKYLFRKEGQNVTLSCEQNLNHDAMYWYRQDPGQGLRLIYYSQIVNDFQKGDIAEGYSVSREKKESFPLTVTSAQKNPTAFYLCASHSNSNQPQHFGDGTRLSIL.